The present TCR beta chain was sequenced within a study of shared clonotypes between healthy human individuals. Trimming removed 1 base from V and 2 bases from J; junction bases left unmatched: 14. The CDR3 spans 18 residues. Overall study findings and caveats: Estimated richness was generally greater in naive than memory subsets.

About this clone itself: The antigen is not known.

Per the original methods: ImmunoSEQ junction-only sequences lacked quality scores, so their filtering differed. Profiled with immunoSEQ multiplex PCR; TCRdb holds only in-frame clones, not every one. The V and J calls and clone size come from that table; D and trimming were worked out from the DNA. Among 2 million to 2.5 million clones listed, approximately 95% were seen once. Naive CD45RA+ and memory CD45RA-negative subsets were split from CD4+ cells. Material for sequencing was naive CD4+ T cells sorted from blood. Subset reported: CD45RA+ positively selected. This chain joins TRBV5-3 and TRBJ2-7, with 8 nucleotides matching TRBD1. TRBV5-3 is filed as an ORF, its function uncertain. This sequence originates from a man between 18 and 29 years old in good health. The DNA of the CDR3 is TGTGCCAGAAGCTTGCCGGAGATCGCGGACAGGGCTCCCTACGAGCAGTACTTC. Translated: CARSLPEIADRAPYEQYF.